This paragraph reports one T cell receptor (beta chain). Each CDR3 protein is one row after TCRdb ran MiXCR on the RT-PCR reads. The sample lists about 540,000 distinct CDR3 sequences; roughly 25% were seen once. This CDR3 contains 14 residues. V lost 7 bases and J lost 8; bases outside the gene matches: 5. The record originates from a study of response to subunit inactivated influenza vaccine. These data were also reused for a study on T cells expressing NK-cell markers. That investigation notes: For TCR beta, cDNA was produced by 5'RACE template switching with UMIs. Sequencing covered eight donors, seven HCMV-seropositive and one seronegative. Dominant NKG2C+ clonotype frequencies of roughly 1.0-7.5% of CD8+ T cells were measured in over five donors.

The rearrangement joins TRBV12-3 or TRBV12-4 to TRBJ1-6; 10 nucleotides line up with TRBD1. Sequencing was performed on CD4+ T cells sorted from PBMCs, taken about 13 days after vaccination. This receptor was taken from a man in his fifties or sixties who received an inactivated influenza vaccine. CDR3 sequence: CASTIDRGHSPLHF. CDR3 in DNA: TGTGCCAGCACCATCGACAGGGGGCATTCACCCCTCCACTTT.